This T cell receptor (beta chain) originates from a study of T cell responses to AZD1222 COVID-19 vaccine. Study results and limitations: Targeting of unmutated variant regions was reportedly seen in nearly half of spike-specific TCRs. At study baseline, merely several AZD1222 recipients were seropositive. Once two AZD1222 doses were given, Spike-specific TCR breadth and depth went up.

The CDR3 consists of 15 residues. Germline V gene lookup returns CDR1 SGHAT and CDR2 FQNNGV. V trimming: 3 bases; J trimming: 5 bases; junction bases outside the gene matches: 5. As for this clone: Its antigen is as yet unknown.

TCRdb's copy holds only in-frame clones and misses some; the assay was immunoSEQ multiplex PCR. Of tens of thousands of clones in the sample, roughly nine tenths were seen once. The study pooled second doses at about 4 or about 12 weeks. The receptor comes from an adult who received the AZD1222 COVID-19 vaccine. Sequencing used peripheral blood, obtained 28 days after the second AZD1222 dose. This chain connects TRBV11-2 to TRBJ2-1; 9 bases map to TRBD1. CDR3 residues: CASSFYRGLDNEQFF. CDR3 nucleotides: TGTGCCAGCAGCTTCTACAGGGGGCTTGACAATGAGCAGTTCTTC.